Listed here are 25 T cell receptor beta chains from one sample, sequenced in a study of vaccination and CD4 T cells after COVID-19. The Oncomine TCR Beta short-read assay was applied to DNA of cultured CD4+ T cells. TCRdb ran MiXCR on the PCR reads and lists one entry per CDR3 protein. The sample holds 9,900 or so distinct CDR3 sequences; about 33% are singletons and the top ten take less than 20%. The sample's treatment: roughly ten-day PBMC culture with coronavirus spike peptide pools or control peptides (ViraFEST assay). For these receptors, no antigen is known. The sequences come from CD4+ T cells from blood, cultured in vitro, collected after SARS-CoV-2 vaccination. Every receptor here comes from a human donor who had recovered from COVID-19.

The sample holds a few counts of this clonotype. For the CDR3, the DNA is TGCAGCTCGAAGGGACTGATGAACACTGAAGCTTTCTTT. Protein: CSSKGLMNTEAFF. V usage is TRBV20-1 and J usage is TRBJ1-1, with D perhaps matching TRBD1 (5 bases). This CDR3 has 13 residues. Germline V gives CDR1 DFQATT, CDR2 SNEGSKA (reference sequence).

This chain links TRBV7-2 with TRBJ2-5, with 8 bases identical to TRBD2. V was clipped by 7 bases and J by 5 bases; unmatched bases: 12. CDR1 and CDR2 from the germline V gene are SGHTA and FQGNSA. This CDR3 comprises 15 residues. CDR3 sequence: CASTRGGARAETQYF. Here the CDR3 DNA reads TGTGCCAGCACCCGGGGGGGGGCGCGGGCGGAGACCCAGTACTTC.

The V gene is TRBV11-2, the J gene TRBJ2-2; D ambiguous. CDR1 is SGHAT, CDR2 FQNNGV, per germline. The CDR3 totals 15 residues. Between the trimmed V and J ends, which lost 3 bases and 7 bases, there was a span of 15 bases. CDR3 DNA sequence: TGTGCCAGCAGCTTTACCCGCAGTAAAATCGGGGAGCTGTTTTTT. This codes for CASSFTRSKIGELFF. Using reference TRBV11-2 and TRBJ2-2 for the parts outside the CDR3, the full variable domain is EAGVAQSPRYKIIEKRQSVAFWCNPISGHATLYWYQQILGQGPKLLIQFQNNGVVDDSQLPKDRFSAERLKGVDSTLKIQPAKLEDSAVYLCASSFTRSKIGELFFGEGSRLTVL.

The V gene is TRBV4-3, the J gene TRBJ2-4; D gene uncertain. There are 13 residues in the CDR3. Germline V lookup: CDR1 LGHNA, CDR2 YSLEER. Trimming took off 0 bases at V and 6 bases at J, with 6 bases between the two ends. The CDR3 DNA follows: TGCGCCAGCAGCCAAGATGAGGTAAACATTCAGTACTTC. It encodes CASSQDEVNIQYF.

In its sample, this clonotype was seen once. The genes are TRBV9 and TRBJ2-1; D gene uncertain. The length of the CDR3 is 15 residues. Germline lookup yields CDR1 SGDLS and CDR2 YYNGEE. V shed 3 bases and J shed 0 bases, with 10 bases lying between them. The CDR3 is CASSGRRSSYNEQFF. CDR3 in DNA: TGTGCCAGCAGCGGCCGTAGGAGCTCCTACAATGAGCAGTTCTTC.

The J gene is TRBJ2-1, the V gene TRBV27; a possible D gene is TRBD2 (7 bases). The CDR3 sequence is 16 residues long. With 6 bases removed from V and 6 bases from J, the gap between germline ends came to 21 bases. Germline-derived CDR1 and CDR2 are MNHEY and SMNVEV (reference sequence). The CDR3 region is CASRVGGGRGGNEQFF. The DNA for the CDR3 is TGTGCCAGCAGGGTAGGCGGGGGACGAGGGGGCAATGAGCAGTTCTTC.

The chain has TRBV19 and TRBJ2-3; 10 bases are shared with TRBD2. Germline CDR1 reads LNHDA; CDR2 reads SQIVND (reference sequence). Trimming cost V 3 bases and J 7 bases; bases outside gene matches: 10. The CDR3 totals 16 residues. As DNA, the CDR3 is TGTGCCAGTAGTATTTTACTGGTAGCGGGAGGAAATACGCAGTATTTT. Its translation: CASSILLVAGGNTQYF.

This chain joins TRBV28 and TRBJ1-5, with 8 bases matching TRBD1. CDR1 is MDHEN, CDR2 SYDVKM, per germline. Germline trimming cut 6 bases from V and 6 bases from J; bases unmatched to any gene: 7. This CDR3 comprises 14 residues. The CDR3 sequence is CASRGQVGGQPQHF. CDR3 DNA sequence: TGTGCCAGCAGGGGACAGGTGGGGGGTCAGCCCCAGCATTTT.

The rearrangement links TRBV11-3 to TRBJ2-1, with 8 bases aligning to TRBD1. With the DNA end fitting TRBJ2-7 better, the J assignment may be wrong. CDR3 length: 14 amino acids. Germline-derived CDR1 and CDR2 are SGHNT and YENEEA. The CDR3 region has the DNA TGTGCCAGCAGCGAACAAGGACAGGGTTACGAGCAGTACTTC. This encodes CASSEQGQGYEQYF.

The chain is built from TRBV30 and TRBJ1-5; D is perhaps TRBD1 (6 bases). Trimming took off 3 bases at V and 4 bases at J, with 16 bases between the two ends. The CDR3 spans 15 residues. Looked up from germline, CDR1 is GTSNPN and CDR2 is SVGIG (reference sequence). The CDR3 protein is CAWSGGLQPNQPQHF. The CDR3 DNA reads as TGTGCCTGGAGCGGGGGGCTTCAACCAAATCAGCCCCAGCATTTT.

This clonotype appeared a few times. The chain combines TRBV6-2 or TRBV6-3 with TRBJ2-7; 9 nucleotides match TRBD2. The junction had 6 bases not matched to a gene; V was cut back by 2 bases and J by 4 bases. Germline V gene sequence: CDR1 MNHEY, CDR2 SVGEGT. This CDR3 spans 15 amino acids. The CDR3 DNA is TGTGCCAGCAGTTACCTTAGCGGGAGTCTATACGAGCAGTACTTC. Protein: CASSYLSGSLYEQYF.

V gene TRBV19 combines with J gene TRBJ2-3, with D perhaps TRBD1 (6 bases). The V and J ends lost 7 bases and 1 base respectively, with 12 bases between them. The CDR3 contains 14 residues. In germline, CDR1 is LNHDA, CDR2 SQIVND (reference sequence). This CDR3 reads CASKDRPGTDTQYF. The CDR3 DNA sequence: TGTGCCAGTAAGGACAGACCAGGCACAGATACGCAGTATTTT.

This chain's CDR3 is CSARDRQGSSYNEQFF. The CDR3 nucleotides are TGCAGTGCTAGAGATCGCCAGGGGTCCTCCTACAATGAGCAGTTCTTC. This sequence joins TRBV20-1 and TRBJ2-1; a weak D match, TRBD1 (6 bases). The V end was cut by 0 bases, the J end by 0 bases, with 12 bases between. Germline lookup yields CDR1 DFQATT and CDR2 SNEGSKA (reference sequence). There are 16 residues in the CDR3.

V gene TRBV6-1 combines with J gene TRBJ2-3, with no clear D. V was clipped by 8 bases and J by 5 bases, with 8 bases between them. The CDR3 length is 11 residues. Germline V gene data show CDR1 as MNHNS and CDR2 as SASEGT. The CDR3 sequence: CASGELDTQYF. The CDR3 bases are TGTGCCAGCGGCGAATTAGATACGCAGTATTTT.

The chain couples TRBV6-2 or TRBV6-3 to TRBJ1-5, with unresolved D. V was pared by 0 bases and J by 6 bases, with 3 bases between. The CDR3 is 12 residues long. Germline V gene sequence: CDR1 MNHEY, CDR2 SVGEGT. CDR3 nucleotide sequence: TGTGCCAGCAGTTACTCTGGTCAGCCCCAGCATTTT. The encoded protein is CASSYSGQPQHF.

This clonotype showed up just a few times. Germline is not matched at one junction end, which may reflect a read error. V and J are TRBV7-7 and TRBJ2-1; 7 nucleotides match TRBD2. CDR1 and CDR2 from the germline V gene are SSHAT and FNYEAQ (reference sequence). The length of the CDR3 is 14 residues. The CDR3 DNA is TGTGCTAGCAGCCCGGGAGGCCATAACAATGAGCAGTTCTTC. Amino acid sequence: CASSPGGHNNEQFF.

J is TRBJ2-5 and V is TRBV5-1; 7 bases are a match to TRBD2. This CDR3 is built from 14 residues. Per the germline V gene, CDR1 is SGHRS and CDR2 is YFSETQ. V gave up 3 bases and J gave up 5 bases; unmatched junction bases: 7. CDR3 sequence reads: CASSSPGGGETQYF. The CDR3 DNA is TGCGCCAGCAGCTCCCCGGGGGGTGGGGAGACCCAGTACTTC.

In its sample, this clonotype is medium-sized. The chain links TRBV27 to TRBJ1-5; weak D call: TRBD1 (5 bases). There are 15 residues in the CDR3. Germline lookup yields CDR1 MNHEY and CDR2 SMNVEV (reference sequence). V was cut by 2 bases and J by 3 bases, with 11 bases left in between. The CDR3 here is CASSLAGAYNQPQHF. CDR3 coding DNA: TGTGCCAGCAGTTTAGCCGGGGCGTACAATCAGCCCCAGCATTTT.

This clonotype was detected only a few times. The rearrangement joins TRBV28 to TRBJ2-4; 8 bases align to TRBD1. The V segment lost 0 bases and the J segment 1 base; nucleotides outside the gene matches: 5. Germline-derived CDR1 and CDR2 are MDHEN and SYDVKM. CDR3 length equals 17 residues. The CDR3 here is CASSLWTGDVAKNIQYF. The CDR3 region has the DNA TGTGCCAGCAGTTTATGGACAGGGGACGTGGCCAAAAACATTCAGTACTTC.

In this sample, this clonotype turned up a few times. The chain employs TRBV6-5 and TRBJ1-6; D is unclear. V lost 0 bases to trimming and J lost 9 bases, with 9 bases between them. This CDR3 is built from 14 residues. The germline gives CDR1 MNHEY, CDR2 SVGAGI. CDR3 sequence: CASSYSRGISPLHF. CDR3 nucleotide sequence: TGTGCCAGCAGTTACTCGAGAGGAATTTCACCCCTCCACTTT.

This clonotype was seen only a few times. The chain employs TRBV7-9 and TRBJ2-3; 8 bases are shared with TRBD1. The CDR3 contains 16 residues. Germline values: CDR1 SEHNR, CDR2 FQNEAQ (reference sequence). J was trimmed by 2 bases and V by 5 bases; bases with no gene match: 9. CDR3 coding DNA: TGTGCCAGCAGCCCCCGGACAGGGCAAAACACAGATACGCAGTATTTT. The encoded protein is CASSPRTGQNTDTQYF. The full variable domain, rest sourced from reference TRBV7-9 and TRBJ2-3, is DTGVSQNPRHKITKRGQNVTFRCDPISEHNRLYWYRQTLGQGPEFLTYFQNEAQLEKSRLLSDRFSAERPKGSFSTLEIQRTEQGDSAMYLCASSPRTGQNTDTQYFGPGTRLTVL.

The genes are TRBV20-1 and TRBJ1-4; D possibly corresponds to TRBD1 (5 bases). Trimming removed 0 bases at V and 7 bases at J, with 15 bases between. Per the germline V gene, CDR1 is DFQATT and CDR2 is SNEGSKA (reference sequence). This CDR3 is 15 amino acids long. CDR3 region: CSARDGGTRGEKLFF. As DNA, the CDR3 is TGCAGTGCTAGAGATGGTGGGACCCGGGGTGAAAAACTGTTTTTT.

This clonotype was detected a few times. The CDR3 loop is CASSLERKGEQFF. For the CDR3, the DNA is TGTGCCAGCAGCCTTGAGCGAAAGGGTGAGCAGTTCTTC. The chain recombines TRBV6-1 with TRBJ2-1, with unresolved D. The CDR3 is made up of 13 amino acids. Germline V gene sequence: CDR1 MNHNS, CDR2 SASEGT. The V end lost 6 bases, the J end lost 9 bases, and 15 bases lay between the germline ends.

CDR3 bases: TGTGCCAGCAGCTCCCCTACCGGACAGGGCAGATATGGCTACACCTTC. Encoded protein: CASSSPTGQGRYGYTF. This chain joins TRBV7-9 and TRBJ1-2; 8 nucleotides match TRBD1. V shed 4 bases and J 5 bases; nucleotides not matched to a gene: 12. CDR1 SEHNR and CDR2 FQNEAQ come from the germline V gene (reference sequence). The CDR3 extends over 16 amino acids.

This clonotype occurred a few times. This chain links TRBV28 with TRBJ1-5; D is undetermined. Trimming pared 6 bases from V and 1 base from J, leaving 4 bases between. The CDR3 is made up of 12 amino acids. From germline, CDR1 is MDHEN and CDR2 SYDVKM. CDR3 sequence (DNA): TGTGCCAGCAGGAGGAGCAATCAGCCCCAGCATTTT. Protein: CASRRSNQPQHF.